These T cell receptor beta chains were read from a single sample in a study of T cells in Graves' hyperthyroidism and ophthalmopathy. TCRdb independently ran MiXCR on the multiplex PCR reads; one entry per CDR3 protein. The data show approximately 380,000 distinct CDR3 sequences, 15% to 20% seen once. Sequenced: blood. Receptors were obtained from a man aged 18 to 30 with Graves' ophthalmopathy. Both conserved end residues are part of each CDR3. The D gene is left open where the match is weak. The listing skips clone size in some rows; elsewhere it reads once, few, many or a size class.

D	V	size	J	CDR3	DNA
.	TRBV18	many	TRBJ1-1	CASSPGQPQEAFF	TGTGCCAGCTCACCGGGCCAGCCGCAAGAAGCTTTCTTT
.	TRBV6-2/TRBV6-3	many	TRBJ2-3	CASSYLDGDTQYF	TGTGCCAGCAGTTACCTGGACGGGGATACGCAGTATTTT
TRBD1	TRBV3-1	many	TRBJ1-2	CASSLTGGRGYTF	TGTGCCAGCAGCCTAACAGGGGGCAGGGGCTACACCTTC
TRBD1	TRBV4-1	few	TRBJ2-2	CASGLTGANTGELFF	TGCGCCAGCGGCTTGACAGGGGCGAACACCGGGGAGCTGTTTTTT
.	TRBV2	many	TRBJ2-1	CASTQGRGYNEQFF	TGTGCCAGCACCCAGGGCAGGGGCTACAATGAGCAGTTCTTC
.	TRBV12-3/TRBV12-4	many	TRBJ2-7	CASSLLGGQYF	TGTGCCAGCAGTTTACTGGGCGGGCAGTACTTC
.	TRBV5-6	.	TRBJ1-2	CASSRGVSDGYTF	TGTGCCAGCAGCAGGGGGGTTAGTGATGGCTACACCTTC
.	TRBV28	many	TRBJ2-5	CASAPGTFQETQYF	TGTGCCAGCGCTCCCGGGACTTTTCAAGAGACCCAGTACTTC
TRBD1	TRBV7-9	many	TRBJ2-7	CASSPGQPPWDEQYF	TGTGCCAGCAGCCCGGGACAGCCGCCCTGGGACGAGCAGTACTTC
.	TRBV6-1	many	TRBJ2-7	CASSDTAYEQYF	TGTGCCAGCAGTGACACAGCCTACGAGCAGTACTTC
.	TRBV10-1	.	TRBJ1-1	CASSAGSANTEAFF	TGCGCCAGCAGTGCAGGGTCCGCGAACACTGAAGCTTTCTTT
.	TRBV24-1	few	TRBJ2-3	CATSAGTTDTQYF	TGTGCCACCAGCGCGGGGACCACAGATACGCAGTATTTT
TRBD1	TRBV29-1	.	TRBJ2-3	CSVATGGGDTQYF	TGCAGCGTTGCTACAGGGGGAGGAGATACGCAGTATTTT
TRBD1	TRBV9	.	TRBJ1-1	CASSRTGTGSTEAFF	TGTGCCAGCAGCCGAACAGGGACAGGGAGCACTGAAGCTTTCTTT
TRBD1	TRBV5-1	many	TRBJ1-2	CASRQGPPNYGYTF	TGCGCCAGCCGACAGGGCCCACCAAACTATGGCTACACCTTC
TRBD2	TRBV20-1	.	TRBJ2-7	CSARSVAGYEQYF	TGCAGTGCTAGATCCGTAGCGGGGTACGAGCAGTACTTC
TRBD2	TRBV7-2	.	TRBJ2-3	CASSLERGGQDTQYF	TGTGCCAGCAGCCTTGAGCGGGGGGGCCAAGATACGCAGTATTTT
TRBD1	TRBV7-9	many	TRBJ1-2	CASSLEMWGQGVGYTF	TGTGCCAGCAGCTTAGAAATGTGGGGACAGGGAGTTGGCTACACCTTC
TRBD1	TRBV19	few	TRBJ2-3	CASSTTGGGTDTQYF	TGTGCCAGTAGCACGACAGGGGGCGGAACAGATACGCAGTATTTT
.	TRBV12-3/TRBV12-4	many	TRBJ1-5	CASSVGSRSNSNQPQHF	TGTGCCAGCAGCGTAGGGTCCAGAAGTAATAGCAATCAGCCCCAGCATTTT
.	TRBV27	many	TRBJ1-6	CASSPLSGDSPLHF	TGTGCCAGCAGTCCTCTAAGTGGAGATTCACCCCTCCACTTT
.	TRBV5-1	many	TRBJ2-1	CASSLEETGFSYNEQFF	TGCGCCAGCAGCTTGGAAGAGACAGGCTTCTCCTACAATGAGCAGTTCTTC
.	TRBV5-6	.	TRBJ1-5	CASSMAGDGNQPQHF	TGTGCCAGCAGCATGGCAGGGGACGGCAATCAGCCCCAGCATTTT
.	TRBV20-1	few	TRBJ2-2	CSASPFGWGTGELFF	TGCAGTGCTAGTCCCTTCGGGTGGGGTACCGGGGAGCTGTTTTTT
TRBD1	TRBV12-3/TRBV12-4	few	TRBJ2-6	CASGTGTGGSGANVLTF	TGTGCCAGTGGCACCGGGACAGGGGGCTCTGGGGCCAACGTCCTGACTTTC
.	TRBV4-2	.	TRBJ2-5	CASSQDLRETQYF	TGTGCCAGCAGCCAAGATCTTAGAGAGACCCAGTACTTC
.	TRBV5-1	.	TRBJ2-7	CASSPGVSEQYF	TGCGCCAGCAGCCCGGGAGTTAGCGAGCAGTACTTC
.	TRBV9	.	TRBJ1-5	CASSVNSADQPQHF	TGTGCCAGCAGCGTCAACTCGGCTGATCAGCCCCAGCATTTT
.	TRBV27	few	TRBJ1-3	CASSLSGIGNTIYF	TGTGCCAGCAGTTTATCCGGGATCGGAAACACCATATATTTT
.	TRBV18	.	TRBJ2-2	CASSTDSTGELFF	TGTGCCAGCTCAACCGACAGCACCGGGGAGCTGTTTTTT
TRBD2	TRBV7-2	many	TRBJ2-3	CASSEGTSGLPDTQYF	TGTGCCAGCAGCGAGGGGACTAGCGGTCTCCCAGATACGCAGTATTTT
.	TRBV5-6	many	TRBJ1-1	CASSLSGGNAEAFF	TGTGCCAGCAGCCTGTCCGGGGGAAACGCTGAAGCTTTCTTT
.	TRBV9	.	TRBJ1-1	CASSVDERSEAFF	TGTGCCAGCAGCGTAGATGAGCGCTCTGAAGCTTTCTTT
.	TRBV7-8	many	TRBJ2-5	CASSPMGGQETQYF	TGTGCCAGCAGCCCTATGGGTGGCCAAGAGACCCAGTACTTC